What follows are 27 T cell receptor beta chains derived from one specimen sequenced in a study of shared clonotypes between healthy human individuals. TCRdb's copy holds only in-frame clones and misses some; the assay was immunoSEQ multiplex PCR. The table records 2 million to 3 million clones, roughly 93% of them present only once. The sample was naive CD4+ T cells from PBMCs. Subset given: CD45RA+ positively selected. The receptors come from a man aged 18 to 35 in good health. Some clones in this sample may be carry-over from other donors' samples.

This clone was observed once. The CDR3 nucleotides are TGTGCCAGCAGTCCCCCGGGTCGACACGAGCAGTACTTC. Residues: CASSPPGRHEQYF. The rearrangement uses TRBV28 and TRBJ2-7; D unresolved. The V and J ends lost 5 bases and 5 bases respectively, with 13 bases between them. The germline gives CDR1 MDHEN, CDR2 SYDVKM. There are 13 residues in the CDR3.

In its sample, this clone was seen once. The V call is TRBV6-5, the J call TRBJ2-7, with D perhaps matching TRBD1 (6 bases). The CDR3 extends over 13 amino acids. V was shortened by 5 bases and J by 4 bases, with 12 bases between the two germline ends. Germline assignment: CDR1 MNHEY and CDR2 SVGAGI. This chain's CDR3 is CASSAGVRYEQYF. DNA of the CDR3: TGTGCCAGCAGTGCAGGGGTGAGGTACGAGCAGTACTTC.

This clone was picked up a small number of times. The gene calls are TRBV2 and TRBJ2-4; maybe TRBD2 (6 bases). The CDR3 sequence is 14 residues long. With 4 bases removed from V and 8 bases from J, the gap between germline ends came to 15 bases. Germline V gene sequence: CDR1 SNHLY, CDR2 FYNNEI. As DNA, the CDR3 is TGTGCCAGCAGTGCGAGCTCCAGGGAGGACATTCAGTACTTC. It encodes CASSASSREDIQYF.

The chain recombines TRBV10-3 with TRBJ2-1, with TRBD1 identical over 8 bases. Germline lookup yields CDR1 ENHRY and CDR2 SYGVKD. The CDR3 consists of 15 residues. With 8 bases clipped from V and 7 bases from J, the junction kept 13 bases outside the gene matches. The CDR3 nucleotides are TGTGCCATCTGGGCCAGAACAGGGGGGCGAAATGAGCAGTTCTTC. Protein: CAIWARTGGRNEQFF.

The CDR3 loop is CASSAYSGGRVSTEAFF. CDR3 coding DNA: TGTGCCAGCAGCGCTTACTCGGGGGGGCGCGTAAGCACTGAAGCTTTCTTT. J is TRBJ1-1 and V is TRBV7-2, with D perhaps matching TRBD1 (6 bases). Germline CDR1 SGHTA, CDR2 FQGNSA. The CDR3 has 17 residues. Deletions cut 5 bases from V and 4 bases from J, with 23 bases between. Supplemented by reference TRBV7-2 and TRBJ1-1, the full variable domain reads GAGVSQSPSNKVTEKGKDVELRCDPISGHTALYWYRQSLGQGLEFLIYFQGNSAPDKSGLPSDRFSAERTGGSVSTLTIQRTQQEDSAVYLCASSAYSGGRVSTEAFFGQGTRLTVV.

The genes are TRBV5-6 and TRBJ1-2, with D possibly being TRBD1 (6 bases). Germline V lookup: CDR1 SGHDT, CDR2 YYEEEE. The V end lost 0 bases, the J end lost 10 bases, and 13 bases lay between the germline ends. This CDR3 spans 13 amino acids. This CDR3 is CASSLGGQSHYTF. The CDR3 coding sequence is TGTGCCAGCAGCTTGGGGGGGCAGAGTCACTACACCTTC.

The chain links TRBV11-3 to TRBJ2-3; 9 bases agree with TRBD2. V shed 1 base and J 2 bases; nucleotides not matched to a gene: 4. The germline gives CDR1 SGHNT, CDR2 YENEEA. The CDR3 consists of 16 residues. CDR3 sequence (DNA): TGTGCCAGCAGCTTAGGGATAGCGGGAGTCACAGATACGCAGTATTTT. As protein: CASSLGIAGVTDTQYF.

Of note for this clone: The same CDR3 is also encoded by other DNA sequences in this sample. Written as DNA, the CDR3 is TGTGCCAGCAGCCTGGGAGGGAATAGCAATCAGCCCCAGCATTTT. This sequence encodes CASSLGGNSNQPQHF. J is TRBJ1-5 and V is TRBV28; D not certain. Germline values: CDR1 MDHEN, CDR2 SYDVKM. The CDR3 spans 15 residues. Between the trimmed V and J ends, which lost 6 bases and 0 bases, there was a span of 12 bases.

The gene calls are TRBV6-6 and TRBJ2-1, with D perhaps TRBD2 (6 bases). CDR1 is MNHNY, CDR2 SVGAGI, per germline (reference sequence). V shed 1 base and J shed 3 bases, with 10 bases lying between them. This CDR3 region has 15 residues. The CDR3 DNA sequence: TGTGCCAGCAGTTACTATGGGGGAGGCTACAATGAGCAGTTCTTC. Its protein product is CASSYYGGGYNEQFF.

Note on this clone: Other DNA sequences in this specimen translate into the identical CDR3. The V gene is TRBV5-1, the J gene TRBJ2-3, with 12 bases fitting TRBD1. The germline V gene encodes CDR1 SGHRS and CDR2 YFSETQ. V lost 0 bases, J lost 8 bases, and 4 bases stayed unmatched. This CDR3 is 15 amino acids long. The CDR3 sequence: CASSLGDRGLGTQYF. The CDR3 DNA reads TGCGCCAGCAGCTTGGGGGACAGGGGGCTCGGTACGCAGTATTTT.

CDR3 sequence (DNA): TGTGCCAGCAGCTACCAGACCGGGAGCTCCTACAATGAGCAGTTCTTC. Encoded protein: CASSYQTGSSYNEQFF. The chain uses TRBV7-3 and TRBJ2-1, with D possibly TRBD2 on 6 matching bases. Per germline, CDR1 SGHTA and CDR2 FQGTGA. Between the trimmed V and J ends, which lost 4 bases and 0 bases, there was a span of 13 bases. CDR3 length equals 16 residues. Together with reference TRBV7-3 and TRBJ2-1, the CDR3 gives the full variable domain: GAGVSQTPSNKVTEKGKYVELRCDPISGHTALYWYRQSLGQGPEFLIYFQGTGAADDSGLPNDRFFAVRPEGSVSTLKIQRTERGDSAVYLCASSYQTGSSYNEQFFGPGTRLTVL.

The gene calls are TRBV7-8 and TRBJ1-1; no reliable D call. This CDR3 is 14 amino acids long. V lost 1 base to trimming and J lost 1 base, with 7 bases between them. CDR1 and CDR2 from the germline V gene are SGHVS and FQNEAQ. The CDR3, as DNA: TGTGCCAGCAGCTTAGACGGCTGGAACACTGAAGCTTTCTTT. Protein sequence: CASSLDGWNTEAFF.

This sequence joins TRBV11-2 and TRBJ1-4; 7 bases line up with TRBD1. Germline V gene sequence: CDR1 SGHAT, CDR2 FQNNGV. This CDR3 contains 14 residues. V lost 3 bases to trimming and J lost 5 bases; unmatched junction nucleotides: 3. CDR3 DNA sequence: TGTGCCAGCAGCTTGGACAGGTACAATGAAAAACTGTTTTTT. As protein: CASSLDRYNEKLFF.

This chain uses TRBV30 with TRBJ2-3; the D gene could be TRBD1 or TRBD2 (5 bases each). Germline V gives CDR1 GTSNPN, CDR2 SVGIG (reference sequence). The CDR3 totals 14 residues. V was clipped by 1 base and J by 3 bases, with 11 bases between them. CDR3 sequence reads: CAWSGGSLTDTQYF. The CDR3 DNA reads TGTGCCTGGAGTGGGGGGAGTCTGACAGATACGCAGTATTTT. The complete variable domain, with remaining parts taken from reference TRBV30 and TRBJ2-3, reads SQTIHQWPATLVQPVGSPLSLECTVEGTSNPNLYWYRQAAGRGLQLLFYSVGIGQISSEVPQNLSASRPQDRQFILSSKKLLLSDSGFYLCAWSGGSLTDTQYFGPGTRLTVL.

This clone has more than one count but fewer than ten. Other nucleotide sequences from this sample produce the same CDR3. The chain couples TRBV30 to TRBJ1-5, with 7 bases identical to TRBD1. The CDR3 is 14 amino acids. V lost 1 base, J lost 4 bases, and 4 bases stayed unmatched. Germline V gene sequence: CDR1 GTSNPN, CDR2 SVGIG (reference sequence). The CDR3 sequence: CAWSGGQPNQPQHF. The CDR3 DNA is TGTGCCTGGAGTGGGGGACAGCCTAATCAGCCCCAGCATTTT.

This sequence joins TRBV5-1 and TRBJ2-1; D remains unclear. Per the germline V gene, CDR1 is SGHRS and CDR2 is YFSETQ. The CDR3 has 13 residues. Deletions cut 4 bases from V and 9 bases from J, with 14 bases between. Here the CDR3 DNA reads TGCGCCAGCAGCCTAGATCCGTTTACTGAGCAGTTCTTC. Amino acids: CASSLDPFTEQFF.

Written as DNA, the CDR3 is TGTGCCTGGAGTGGACTAGCGGATCAGTTCTTC. As protein: CAWSGLADQFF. The V gene is TRBV30, the J gene TRBJ2-1; TRBD2 agrees at 9 bases. The germline V gene encodes CDR1 GTSNPN and CDR2 SVGIG (reference sequence). V was pared by 1 base and J by 13 bases, with 2 bases of the junction left unmatched. The CDR3 length is 11 residues.

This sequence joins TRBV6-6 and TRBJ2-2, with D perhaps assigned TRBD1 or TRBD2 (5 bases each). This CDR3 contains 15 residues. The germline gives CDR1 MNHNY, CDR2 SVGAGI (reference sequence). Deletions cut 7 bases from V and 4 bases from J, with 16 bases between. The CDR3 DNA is TGTGCCAGCACCTACGTTGCAGGGACCACCGGGGAGCTGTTTTTT. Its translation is CASTYVAGTTGELFF.

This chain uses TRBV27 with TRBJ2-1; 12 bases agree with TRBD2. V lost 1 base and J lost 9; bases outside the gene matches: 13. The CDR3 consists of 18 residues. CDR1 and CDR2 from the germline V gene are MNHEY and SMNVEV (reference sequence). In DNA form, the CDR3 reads TGTGCCAGCAGTTTATGGGGACCGAGACTAGCGGGAGACTTTGAGCAGTTCTTC. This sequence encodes CASSLWGPRLAGDFEQFF.

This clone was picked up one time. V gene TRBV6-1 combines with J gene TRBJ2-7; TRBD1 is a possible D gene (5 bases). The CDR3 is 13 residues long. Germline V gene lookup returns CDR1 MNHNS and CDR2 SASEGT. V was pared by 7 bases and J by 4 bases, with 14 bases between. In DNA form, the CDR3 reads TGTGCCAGCAATTCAGGGTCAAATTACGAGCAGTACTTC. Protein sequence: CASNSGSNYEQYF.

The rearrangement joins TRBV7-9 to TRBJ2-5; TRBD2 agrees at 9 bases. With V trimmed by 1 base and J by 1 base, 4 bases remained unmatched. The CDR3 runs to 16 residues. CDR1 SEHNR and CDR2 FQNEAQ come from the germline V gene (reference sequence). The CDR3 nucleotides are TGTGCCAGCAGCTTAGGTAGCGGGAGCCCCCAAGAGACCCAGTACTTC. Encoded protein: CASSLGSGSPQETQYF.

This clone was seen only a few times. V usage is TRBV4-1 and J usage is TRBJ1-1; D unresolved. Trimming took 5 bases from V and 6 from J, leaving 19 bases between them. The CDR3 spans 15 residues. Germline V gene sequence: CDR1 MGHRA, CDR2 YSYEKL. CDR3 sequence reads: CASSDPGRSRAEAFF. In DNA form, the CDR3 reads TGCGCCAGCAGCGATCCTGGTCGGAGCCGGGCTGAAGCTTTCTTT.

CDR3 bases: TGTGCCAGCAGCTTCGGCAGGGGGCGTTTGGCCGGGGAGCTGTTTTTT. Its protein product is CASSFGRGRLAGELFF. The rearrangement joins TRBV11-3 to TRBJ2-2, with 8 bases fitting TRBD1. CDR3 size: 16 residues. Germline assignment: CDR1 SGHNT and CDR2 YENEEA. The J segment lost 6 bases and the V segment lost 3 bases, leaving 9 bases of the junction unmatched.

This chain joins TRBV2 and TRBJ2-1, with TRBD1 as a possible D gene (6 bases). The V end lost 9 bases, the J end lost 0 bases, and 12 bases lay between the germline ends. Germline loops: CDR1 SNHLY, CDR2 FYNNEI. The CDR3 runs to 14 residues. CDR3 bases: TGTGCCAGTACAGGGTTTAGCTCCTACAATGAGCAGTTCTTC. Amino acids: CASTGFSSYNEQFF.

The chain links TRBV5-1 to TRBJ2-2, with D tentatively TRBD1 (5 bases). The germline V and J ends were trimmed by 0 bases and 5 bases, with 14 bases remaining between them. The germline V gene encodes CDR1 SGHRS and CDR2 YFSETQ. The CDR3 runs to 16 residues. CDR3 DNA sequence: TGCGCCAGCAGCTTGGGGGGCTCGCTGAGGACCGGGGAGCTGTTTTTT. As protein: CASSLGGSLRTGELFF.

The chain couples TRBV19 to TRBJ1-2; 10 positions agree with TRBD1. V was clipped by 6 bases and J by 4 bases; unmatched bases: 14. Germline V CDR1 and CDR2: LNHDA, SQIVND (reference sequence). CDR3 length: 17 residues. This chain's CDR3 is CASRRPGQGIPVYGYTF. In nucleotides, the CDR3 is TGTGCCAGTAGACGGCCGGGACAGGGGATTCCCGTCTATGGCTACACCTTC. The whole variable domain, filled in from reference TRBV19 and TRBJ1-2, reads DGGITQSPKYLFRKEGQNVTLSCEQNLNHDAMYWYRQDPGQGLRLIYYSQIVNDFQKGDIAEGYSVSREKKESFPLTVTSAQKNPTAFYLCASRRPGQGIPVYGYTFGSGTRLTVV.

Written as DNA, the CDR3 is TGTGCCAGCAGCTTAGGGAGCTCGGCAGGTCGGCTCTACGAGCAGTACTTC. It encodes CASSLGSSAGRLYEQYF. This sequence joins TRBV11-2 and TRBJ2-7; no definite D call. The CDR3 is 17 residues long. Trimming removed 1 base from V and 3 bases from J, with 19 bases in between. Per germline, CDR1 SGHAT and CDR2 FQNNGV.